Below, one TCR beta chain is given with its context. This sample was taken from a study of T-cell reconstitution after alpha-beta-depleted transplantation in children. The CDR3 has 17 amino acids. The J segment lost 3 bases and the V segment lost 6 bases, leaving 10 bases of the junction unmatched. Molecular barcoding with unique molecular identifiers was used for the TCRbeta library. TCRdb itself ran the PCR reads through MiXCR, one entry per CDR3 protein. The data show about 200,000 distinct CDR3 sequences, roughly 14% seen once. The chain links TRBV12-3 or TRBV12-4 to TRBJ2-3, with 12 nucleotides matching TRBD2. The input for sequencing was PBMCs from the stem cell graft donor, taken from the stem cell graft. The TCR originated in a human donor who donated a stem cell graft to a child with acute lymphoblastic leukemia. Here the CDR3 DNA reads TGTGCCAGCAGGGGCAAGACTAGCGGGAGTGGGACAGATACGCAGTATTTT. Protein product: CASRGKTSGSGTDTQYF.